This T cell receptor (beta chain) was identified in a study of Ad26.COV2.S vaccination and SARS-CoV-2 variants. For the study at large: Intramuscular Ad26.COV2.S at 5x10^10 or 1x10^11 viral particles.

TCRdb's copy holds only in-frame clones and misses some; the assay was immunoSEQ multiplex PCR. The sample holds some 480,000 clones, 87% seen once. Trimming stripped 1 base from V and 10 bases from J, with 12 bases between. The CDR3 runs to 14 residues. CDR1 and CDR2 (germline): SGHDT, YYEEEE. Treatment here: 15 to 20 received Ad26.COV2.S at low or high dose, single or two shots; several received placebo; per-sample allocation not given. The study sampled participants on day 63 after the first vaccine or placebo injection. The input for sequencing was peripheral blood, taken in a trial of Ad26.COV2.S vaccine versus placebo. The TCR sequence derives from a person aged 18-65 years who received the Ad26.COV2.S COVID-19 vaccine or a placebo. The gene calls are TRBV5-6 and TRBJ1-6, with D possibly matching TRBD1 (6 bases). CDR3 DNA sequence: TGTGCCAGCAGCTTGCCCAGGGGAGGGTCACCCCTCCACTTT. Translation: CASSLPRGGSPLHF.